These 25 T cell receptor beta chains share one sample of origin, sequenced in a study of blood T cell repertoires in COVID-19 (dated by TCRdb to the early 2020s). The method behind the library was the immunoSEQ multiplex PCR assay. TCRdb obtained this table from immuneACCESS and retained in-frame rearrangements with V and J assigned. These tables miss some clones; where compared with another copy, unresolved V genes account for less than half of the shortfall, and the remainder is unexplained. The sample data list approximately 100,000 clones, and around nine tenths of these were observed just once. The top ten clones comprise 4.5% to 6% of the sample. The specimen was peripheral blood. The origin of the receptors is a man between 65 and 85 years old with acute or convalescent COVID-19.

The chain employs TRBV18 and TRBJ1-3; 7 bases map to TRBD1. This CDR3 region has 14 residues. In germline, CDR1 is KGHSH, CDR2 LQKENI. V lost 0 bases, J lost 7 bases, and 3 bases stayed unmatched. The CDR3 sequence: CASSPPTGRNTIYF. The CDR3, as DNA: TGTGCCAGCTCACCACCGACAGGGAGGAACACCATATATTTT.

The chain combines TRBV4-1 with TRBJ2-4, with D perhaps matching TRBD2 (6 bases). This CDR3 is built from 14 residues. V lost 3 bases to trimming and J lost 5 bases, with 11 bases between them. Germline CDR1 and CDR2: MGHRA and YSYEKL. The DNA of the CDR3 is TGCGCCAGCAGCCAGGGGGGACTGGAAAACATTCAGTACTTC. It codes for CASSQGGLENIQYF.

The rearrangement links TRBV18 to TRBJ1-2, with 11 nucleotides matching TRBD1. Germline assignment: CDR1 KGHSH and CDR2 LQKENI. The length of the CDR3 is 15 residues. J was trimmed by 8 bases and V by 1 base; bases with no gene match: 6. The CDR3 coding sequence is TGTGCCAGCTCACCACGGACAGGGGGCGCGGAGGGCTACACCTTC. Protein product: CASSPRTGGAEGYTF.

This chain links TRBV19 with TRBJ2-7; D uncertain. The CDR3 runs to 13 residues. CDR1 is LNHDA, CDR2 SQIVND, per germline (reference sequence). The V and J ends lost 5 bases and 0 bases respectively, with 8 bases between them. CDR3 sequence (DNA): TGTGCCAGTAGTCCGGGTTTCTCCTACGAGCAGTACTTC. Protein product: CASSPGFSYEQYF.

This clone was recorded once. The rearrangement links TRBV6-1 to TRBJ1-4; 8 bases map to TRBD1. The CDR3 consists of 17 residues. Germline CDR1 and CDR2: MNHNS and SASEGT. After removal of 4 bases from V and 1 base from J, the junction contained 8 bases not matched to a gene. CDR3 nucleotide sequence: TGTGCCAGCAGTGTAACGAACAGGGGGTTAACTAATGAAAAACTGTTTTTT. This translates into CASSVTNRGLTNEKLFF.

This chain links TRBV7-8 with TRBJ1-5, with a weak D call TRBD1 (6 bases). Germline CDR1 SGHVS, CDR2 FQNEAQ. The CDR3 extends over 15 amino acids. The V end was cut by 4 bases, the J end by 3 bases, with 13 bases between. This chain's CDR3 is CASSSFGQPNQPQHF. The CDR3, as DNA: TGTGCCAGCAGCTCCTTCGGACAGCCCAATCAGCCCCAGCATTTT.

This clone was seen a single time. The gene calls are TRBV18 and TRBJ1-1; D is undetermined. From germline, CDR1 is KGHSH and CDR2 LQKENI. Trimming cost V 3 bases and J 0 bases, with 11 bases left between them. The CDR3 runs to 15 residues. The CDR3 spells CASSPVRTMNTEAFF. The CDR3 DNA reads as TGTGCCAGCTCACCGGTCAGAACAATGAACACTGAAGCTTTCTTT. Drawing the rest from reference TRBV18 and TRBJ1-1, the complete variable domain is NAGVMQNPRHLVRRRGQEARLRCSPMKGHSHVYWYRQLPEEGLKFMVYLQKENIIDESGMPKERFSAEFPKEGPSILRIQQVVRGDSAAYFCASSPVRTMNTEAFFGQGTRLTVV.

The rearrangement joins TRBV12-5 to TRBJ2-5; a weak D match, TRBD1 (6 bases). Germline CDR1 and CDR2: LGHNT and FRNRAP. The V end was cut by 4 bases, the J end by 5 bases, with 20 bases between. This CDR3 region has 16 residues. The CDR3 loop is CASGSPGVSIRETQYF. The CDR3 bases are TGTGCTAGTGGTTCCCCAGGGGTTAGCATTCGGGAGACCCAGTACTTC.

This sequence joins TRBV27 and TRBJ1-5; no definite D call. This CDR3 has 16 residues. Germline CDR1 MNHEY, CDR2 SMNVEV (reference sequence). Trimming cost V 4 bases and J 0 bases, with 13 bases left between them. The CDR3 protein is CASSSRMRVSNQPQHF. CDR3 bases: TGTGCCAGCAGTTCCCGAATGAGGGTTAGCAATCAGCCCCAGCATTTT.

The chain couples TRBV28 to TRBJ1-5; weak D call: TRBD1 (5 bases). The CDR3 spans 13 residues. Trimming shortened V by 6 bases and J by 6 bases, and 12 bases separated the two germline ends. Germline CDR1 MDHEN, CDR2 SYDVKM. This CDR3 reads CASRQGSSQPQHF. In nucleotides, the CDR3 is TGTGCCAGCAGGCAGGGATCTAGTCAGCCCCAGCATTTT. Looking up the rest from reference TRBV28 and TRBJ1-5 gives the full variable domain: DVKVTQSSRYLVKRTGEKVFLECVQDMDHENMFWYRQDPGLGLRLIYFSYDVKMKEKGDIPEGYSVSREKKERFSLILESASTNQTSMYLCASRQGSSQPQHFGDGTRLSIL.

The chain couples TRBV28 to TRBJ2-5, with 9 nucleotides matching TRBD1. The germline gives CDR1 MDHEN, CDR2 SYDVKM. There are 12 residues in the CDR3. J lost 5 bases, V lost 5 bases, and 0 bases had no gene match. The CDR3 region has the DNA TGTGCCAGCAGTACAGGGGGCGAGACCCAGTACTTC. Amino acid sequence: CASSTGGETQYF.

This chain connects TRBV3-1 (or the pseudogene TRBV3-2) to TRBJ1-3; TRBD1 agrees at 7 bases. This CDR3 has 16 residues. The germline CDR1 and CDR2 sequences are LGHDT and YNNKEL (reference sequence). V was pared by 4 bases and J by 0 bases, with 6 bases of the junction left unmatched. Here the CDR3 reads CASSLLGTDSGNTIYF. CDR3 nucleotide sequence: TGTGCCAGCAGCCTTCTCGGGACAGACTCTGGAAACACCATATATTTT.

The chain uses TRBV9 and TRBJ2-5; D ambiguous. Trimming took off 4 bases at V and 5 bases at J, with 18 bases between the two ends. Germline V CDR1 and CDR2: SGDLS, YYNGEE. The CDR3 totals 15 residues. The DNA for the CDR3 is TGTGCCAGCAGCCCCCATGAATTGCTCGGGGAGACCCAGTACTTC. It codes for CASSPHELLGETQYF.

CDR3 loop: CASSQSGDGYTF. DNA for the CDR3: TGCGCCAGCAGCCAAAGCGGGGATGGCTACACCTTC. The chain couples TRBV4-3 to TRBJ1-2, with D uncertain. In germline, CDR1 is LGHNA, CDR2 YSLEER. The CDR3 sequence is 12 residues long. The V and J ends lost 2 bases and 6 bases respectively, with 7 bases between them.

J is TRBJ2-3 and V is TRBV5-1; D is possibly TRBD1 (6 bases). Trimming took 2 bases from V and 5 from J, leaving 15 bases between them. The CDR3 totals 15 residues. Germline assignment: CDR1 SGHRS and CDR2 YFSETQ. The chain's CDR3 is CASSFIRGFGDTQYF. The DNA for the CDR3 is TGCGCCAGCAGCTTCATCAGGGGTTTCGGAGATACGCAGTATTTT. The variable domain in full, with the rest retrieved from reference TRBV5-1 and TRBJ2-3, is KAGVTQTPRYLIKTRGQQVTLSCSPISGHRSVSWYQQTPGQGLQFLFEYFSETQRNKGNFPGRFSGRQFSNSRSEMNVSTLELGDSALYLCASSFIRGFGDTQYFGPGTRLTVL.

CDR3 amino acids: CASSVVPPGLAGVSEQFF. In DNA form, the CDR3 reads TGTGCCAGCAGCGTAGTCCCGCCGGGACTAGCGGGAGTCAGTGAGCAGTTCTTC. The chain is built from TRBV9 and TRBJ2-1, with 14 bases fitting TRBD2. V shed 0 bases and J 9 bases; nucleotides not matched to a gene: 11. This CDR3 has 18 residues. The germline V gene has CDR1 SGDLS and CDR2 YYNGEE.

This clone was found once. The chain is built from TRBV3-1 (or the pseudogene TRBV3-2) and TRBJ2-3; no definite D call. The length of the CDR3 is 12 residues. V lost 2 bases to trimming and J lost 9 bases, with 9 bases between them. Germline values: CDR1 LGHDT, CDR2 YNNKEL (reference sequence). The CDR3 coding sequence is TGTGCCAGCAGCCAACTTAGTAGAACGCAGTATTTT. This gives the protein CASSQLSRTQYF.

The chain couples TRBV27 to TRBJ2-3, with 11 bases lining up with TRBD2. The germline gives CDR1 MNHEY, CDR2 SMNVEV (reference sequence). V lost 5 bases, J lost 4 bases, and 8 bases stayed unmatched. This CDR3 region has 16 residues. The CDR3 loop reads CASSKTSGATPDTQYF. CDR3 nucleotides: TGTGCCAGCAGTAAGACTAGCGGGGCCACCCCAGATACGCAGTATTTT.

This sequence joins TRBV2 and TRBJ2-2; 7 bases line up with TRBD1. The ends lost 7 bases at V and 3 bases at J; junction bases unmatched: 8. The CDR3 is 15 amino acids. The germline gives CDR1 SNHLY, CDR2 FYNNEI. DNA of the CDR3: TGTGCCAGCATTCAGGACAGGACCCACACCGGGGAGCTGTTTTTT. Amino acids: CASIQDRTHTGELFF.

The rearrangement joins TRBV28 to TRBJ1-2, with 7 bases that match TRBD1. V lost 6 bases to trimming and J lost 8 bases; unmatched junction nucleotides: 12. Germline V gives CDR1 MDHEN, CDR2 SYDVKM. CDR3 size: 14 residues. The CDR3 sequence: CASSRGGGTAGYTF. CDR3 DNA sequence: TGTGCCAGCAGCCGAGGGGGCGGGACGGCCGGCTACACCTTC.

The chain recombines TRBV6-1 with TRBJ1-2; 10 bases are a match to TRBD1. The J segment lost 7 bases and the V segment lost 0 bases, leaving 8 bases of the junction unmatched. Per the germline V gene, CDR1 is MNHNS and CDR2 is SASEGT. This CDR3 contains 16 residues. Here the CDR3 reads CASSEALTGGNFGYTF. CDR3 bases: TGTGCCAGCAGTGAAGCTTTGACAGGGGGCAATTTTGGCTACACCTTC.

This clone has a single count. J is TRBJ2-4 and V is TRBV10-3, with 10 positions matching TRBD1. This CDR3 region has 14 residues. Germline CDR1 reads ENHRY; CDR2 reads SYGVKD. Trimming cost V 6 bases and J 4 bases; bases outside gene matches: 3. CDR3 sequence (DNA): TGTGCCATCAGGGGGACAGGGGAGAAAAACATTCAGTACTTC. Its protein product is CAIRGTGEKNIQYF.

The chain employs TRBV18 and TRBJ1-3; D remains ambiguous. CDR1 KGHSH and CDR2 LQKENI come from the germline V gene. The CDR3 is 15 residues long. V lost 2 bases and J lost 2, with 10 bases in between. CDR3 nucleotide sequence: TGTGCCAGCTCACCATTCAGAGGGACTGGAAACACCATATATTTT. Its translation is CASSPFRGTGNTIYF. The full variable domain, rest sourced from reference TRBV18 and TRBJ1-3, is NAGVMQNPRHLVRRRGQEARLRCSPMKGHSHVYWYRQLPEEGLKFMVYLQKENIIDESGMPKERFSAEFPKEGPSILRIQQVVRGDSAAYFCASSPFRGTGNTIYFGEGSWLTVV.

The CDR3 reads CASSAMGQFSPLHF. The CDR3 bases are TGTGCCAGCAGTGCCATGGGACAGTTTTCACCCCTCCACTTT. J is TRBJ1-6 and V is TRBV28, with 7 nucleotides matching TRBD1. Germline V gene sequence: CDR1 MDHEN, CDR2 SYDVKM. CDR3 length equals 14 residues. V trimming: 5 bases; J trimming: 9 bases; junction bases outside the gene matches: 7.

The rearrangement links TRBV7-9 to TRBJ2-5, with 8 bases matching TRBD2. J gave up 5 bases and V 5 bases, and 10 bases lay outside the gene matches. CDR3 length: 15 residues. Germline CDR1 is SEHNR and CDR2 is FQNEAQ (reference sequence). The CDR3 reads CASSRPGGHEETQYF. Here the CDR3 DNA reads TGTGCCAGCAGCCGCCCGGGGGGGCATGAGGAGACCCAGTACTTC.